Listed below are T cell receptor beta chains from one sample, sequenced in a study of OX40 agonist ivuxolimab in advanced cancers. Using immunoSEQ multiplex PCR, the repertoire was profiled, and TCRdb retains in-frame clones only, with some absent. The sample shows 15,000 to 20,000 clones, around four fifths of them seen only once. The material sequenced was CD4+ or CD8+ T cells sorted from blood, taken in a trial of the OX40 agonist ivuxolimab. Source of these receptors: an adult with an advanced solid tumor such as melanoma, head and neck, liver or kidney cancer. CDR3s include the opening cysteine and the closing phenylalanine or tryptophan. A D gene is named only where the DNA matches it firmly. A clone size is listed for some rows: how often the clone was seen (once, few, many), or a class if it is expanded.

>NA|TRBJ1-1|NA|TRBV11-2
CASSLGRTGNTEAFF
TGTGCCAGCAGCTTGGGTCGGACGGGGAACACTGAAGCTTTCTTT
>TRBD1|TRBJ2-2|NA|TRBV18
CASSPPFPGTENTGELFF
TGTGCCAGCTCACCACCCTTTCCCGGGACAGAGAACACCGGGGAGCTGTTTTTT
>NA|TRBJ1-1|NA|TRBV7-2
CASSPGHPMNTEAFF
TGTGCCAGCAGCCCGGGACACCCCATGAACACTGAAGCTTTCTTT
>NA|TRBJ1-4|NA|TRBV4-1
CASHRGQDPWDEKLFF
TGCGCCAGTCATCGTGGGCAGGATCCGTGGGACGAAAAACTGTTTTTT
>TRBD1|TRBJ2-7|NA|TRBV11-2
CASSLWDRGTYEQYF
TGTGCCAGCAGCTTATGGGACAGGGGTACCTACGAGCAGTACTTC
>TRBD2|TRBJ2-5|NA|TRBV2
CASRGPLAGGPAGETQYF
TGTGCCAGCCGAGGTCCACTAGCGGGGGGTCCGGCGGGAGAGACCCAGTACTTC
>TRBD2|TRBJ2-1|NA|TRBV6-5
CASSYLAGSYNEQFF
TGTGCCAGCAGTTACCTAGCGGGCTCCTACAATGAGCAGTTCTTC
>NA|TRBJ2-7|NA|TRBV6-5
CASGRGTFSYEQYF
TGTGCCAGCGGTCGGGGCACCTTCTCCTACGAGCAGTACTTC
>NA|TRBJ2-1|NA|TRBV5-1
CASSLPRKDEQFF
TGCGCCAGCAGCTTACCTCGCAAGGATGAGCAGTTCTTC
>NA|TRBJ1-1|few|TRBV6-5
CASSYIAGAEAFF
TGTGCCAGCAGTTACATCGCTGGGGCTGAAGCTTTCTTT
>NA|TRBJ2-7|NA|TRBV19
CASSLGPRTGEQYF
TGTGCCAGTAGCCTCGGGCCTCGGACGGGCGAGCAGTACTTC
>NA|TRBJ2-7|NA|TRBV2
CASSSEDTYEQYF
TGTGCCAGCTCCTCAGAGGATACCTACGAGCAGTACTTC
>NA|TRBJ2-1|NA|TRBV6-5
CASNQDRSPYNEQFF
TGCGCCAGCAACCAGGACAGAAGCCCCTACAATGAGCAGTTCTTC
>TRBD1|TRBJ2-2|NA|TRBV6-5
CASSYRDRGTGELFF
TGTGCCAGCAGTTACCGGGACAGGGGCACCGGGGAGCTGTTTTTT
>NA|TRBJ2-3|NA|TRBV4-1
CASSQDLRGLTDTQYF
TGCGCCAGCAGCCAAGATCTGCGGGGTCTCACAGATACGCAGTATTTT
>NA|TRBJ2-7|NA|TRBV4-1
CASSQISVTGGGSYEQYF
TGCGCCAGCAGCCAAATATCAGTAACAGGGGGGGGTTCCTACGAGCAGTACTTC
>NA|TRBJ1-2|NA|TRBV6-5
CASSYSAGDGYTF
TGTGCCAGCAGTTACTCGGCCGGGGACGGCTACACCTTC
>NA|TRBJ2-1|NA|TRBV7-6
CASSLELAGGNEQFF
TGTGCCAGCAGCTTAGAACTAGCCGGAGGGAATGAGCAGTTCTTC
>TRBD1|TRBJ1-2|NA|TRBV7-9
CASSYAGQGLYGYTF
TGTGCCAGCAGCTACGCAGGACAGGGGCTTTATGGCTACACCTTC
>NA|TRBJ1-1|NA|TRBV5-6
CASRRFVVSAEAFF
TGTGCCAGCAGAAGGTTTGTAGTCTCGGCCGAAGCTTTCTTT
>NA|TRBJ2-7|NA|TRBV28
CASSLSYHYEQYF
TGTGCCAGCAGTTTATCCTACCACTACGAGCAGTACTTC
>NA|TRBJ2-3|NA|TRBV10-2
CASNGGALQDTQYF
TGCGCCAGCAACGGAGGGGCCCTGCAAGATACGCAGTATTTT
>NA|TRBJ2-7|NA|TRBV30
CAMDGERRYEQYF
TGTGCCATGGATGGGGAGCGGCGCTACGAGCAGTACTTC
>NA|TRBJ1-5|NA|TRBV28
CASSLRWEGGNQPQHF
TGTGCCAGCAGTTTAAGGTGGGAGGGAGGCAATCAGCCCCAGCATTTT
>NA|TRBJ2-3|NA|TRBV7-8
CASSIQTRHTDTQYF
TGTGCCAGCAGCATCCAGACGAGACACACAGATACGCAGTATTTT
>NA|TRBJ2-1|NA|TRBV5-8
CASSLVVGRNEQFF
TGTGCCAGCAGCTTGGTGGTCGGACGCAATGAGCAGTTCTTC
>NA|TRBJ2-5|NA|TRBV4-3
CASSQGGGAGETQYF
TGCGCCAGCAGCCAAGGGGGCGGGGCCGGAGAGACCCAGTACTTC
>NA|TRBJ1-1|few|TRBV19
CASSEWGRGAFF
TGTGCCAGTAGTGAATGGGGGCGAGGAGCTTTCTTT
>NA|TRBJ1-4|NA|TRBV6-5
CASTSTGFNEKLFF
TGTGCCAGCACCTCGACAGGATTTAATGAAAAACTGTTTTTT
>NA|TRBJ1-2|NA|TRBV7-8
CASSLGDLGYTF
TGTGCCAGCAGCTTGGGGGACCTTGGCTACACCTTC
>NA|TRBJ1-1|NA|TRBV4-1
CASSHPGNTEAFF
TGCGCCAGCAGCCACCCAGGCAACACTGAAGCTTTCTTT
>NA|TRBJ2-3|few|TRBV27
CASRETDTQYF
TGTGCCAGCCGCGAGACCGATACGCAGTATTTT
>NA|TRBJ1-1|few|TRBV10-1
CASSVGQLNTEAFF
TGCGCCAGCAGCGTTGGACAACTGAACACTGAAGCTTTCTTT
>TRBD2|TRBJ2-3|NA|TRBV10-2
CASSETSQAGGFLTDTQYF
TGCGCCAGCAGCGAAACCTCCCAAGCGGGGGGCTTTCTCACAGATACGCAGTATTTT
>TRBD1|TRBJ2-1|NA|TRBV19
CATRVGDRGYNEQFF
TGTGCCACCCGGGTGGGGGACAGGGGTTACAATGAGCAGTTCTTC
>NA|TRBJ2-7|NA|TRBV25-1
CASSFSYEQYF
TGTGCCAGCTCCTTTTCCTACGAGCAGTACTTC
>TRBD1|TRBJ2-7|NA|TRBV13
CASRGFRDRGYEQYF
TGTGCCAGCCGAGGGTTCCGGGACAGGGGATACGAGCAGTACTTC
>TRBD2|TRBJ2-3|NA|TRBV4-2
CASSQTSGSFTDTQYF
TGTGCCAGCAGCCAAACTAGCGGGAGCTTCACAGATACGCAGTATTTT
>TRBD1|TRBJ1-2|NA|TRBV2
CASSEGQGKTNYGYTF
TGTGCCAGCAGTGAGGGACAGGGAAAGACTAACTATGGCTACACCTTC
>TRBD1|TRBJ2-3|many|TRBV5-1
CASSRGQGSTDTQYF
TGCGCCAGCAGCCGGGGACAGGGCTCCACAGATACGCAGTATTTT
>NA|TRBJ2-7|NA|TRBV28
CASSFQNSYEQYF
TGTGCCAGCAGTTTTCAGAACTCCTACGAGCAGTACTTC
>NA|TRBJ2-3|NA|TRBV5-1
CASSLLTTDTDTQYF
TGCGCCAGCAGCTTGTTGACGACAGACACAGATACGCAGTATTTT
>TRBD1|TRBJ2-3|NA|TRBV7-6
CASSDRETDTQYF
TGTGCCAGCAGCGACAGGGAAACAGATACGCAGTATTTT
>NA|TRBJ2-5|NA|TRBV28
CASSLWTEETQYF
TGTGCCAGCAGTTTATGGACAGAAGAGACCCAGTACTTC
>NA|TRBJ2-3|NA|TRBV19
CASSTVREDTQYF
TGTGCCAGTAGTACCGTCAGGGAGGATACGCAGTATTTT
>TRBD1|TRBJ1-4|once|TRBV4-3
CASSQDRGQGGEKLFF
TGCGCCAGCAGCCAAGATCGTGGACAGGGAGGTGAAAAACTGTTTTTT
>NA|TRBJ1-5|NA|TRBV28
CASSLIPPRQVIPQPQHF
TGTGCCAGCAGTTTGATCCCCCCACGGCAGGTAATCCCTCAGCCCCAGCATTTT
>NA|TRBJ1-2|NA|TRBV5-8
CASSLDRGGVTQLPNYGYTF
TGTGCCAGCAGCTTGGACCGCGGCGGGGTTACCCAACTTCCTAACTATGGCTACACCTTC
>NA|TRBJ1-1|few|TRBV27
CASSLKGQGAFF
TGTGCCAGCAGTTTGAAGGGGCAAGGGGCTTTCTTT
>NA|TRBJ2-1|NA|TRBV11-2
CASSSWTDNEQFF
TGTGCCAGCAGCTCCTGGACAGACAATGAGCAGTTCTTC
>TRBD1|TRBJ1-1|few|TRBV7-9
CASSFQGANTEAFF
TGTGCCAGCAGCTTCCAGGGGGCGAACACTGAAGCTTTCTTT
>TRBD2|TRBJ2-3|NA|TRBV10-1
CASSEGTSGGTDTQYF
TGCGCCAGCAGTGAGGGGACTAGCGGCGGCACAGATACGCAGTATTTT
>TRBD2|TRBJ2-7|NA|TRBV28
CASNRRLSGGGRPSYYEQYF
TGTGCCAGCAATCGACGACTGAGCGGGGGTGGCCGTCCGAGTTACTACGAGCAGTACTTC